This passage covers 25 T cell receptor beta chains from one sample sequenced in a study of blood T cell repertoires in COVID-19. Profiled with immunoSEQ multiplex PCR; TCRdb holds only in-frame clones, not every one. In the table there are some 140,000 clones, around 84% of which are singletons. The sample comprised peripheral blood. These receptor sequences come from a man older than 75 with acute or convalescent COVID-19.

The chain employs TRBV19 and TRBJ1-5, with 9 bases fitting TRBD1. The V and J ends lost 0 bases and 5 bases, in that order; junction bases with no gene match: 11. The CDR3 runs 18 residues. From germline, CDR1 is LNHDA and CDR2 SQIVND (reference sequence). The CDR3 spells CASSIDPGTGSRDQPQHF. CDR3 nucleotides: TGTGCCAGTAGTATAGACCCCGGGACAGGGTCACGAGATCAGCCCCAGCATTTT.

The chain carries TRBV11-2 and TRBJ1-2, with TRBD1 matching 9 bases. Germline V CDR1 and CDR2: SGHAT, FQNNGV. The V gene end was trimmed by 5 bases and the J gene end by 2 bases; junction bases not matched to a gene: 6. CDR3 length equals 15 residues. In nucleotides, the CDR3 is TGTGCCAGCAGCCTTGGGACAGGGAGGAACTATGGCTACACCTTC. Amino acids: CASSLGTGRNYGYTF.

V and J are TRBV9 and TRBJ1-3; D gene uncertain. This CDR3 contains 18 residues. The V and J ends lost 0 bases and 2 bases respectively, with 18 bases between them. The germline gives CDR1 SGDLS, CDR2 YYNGEE. DNA for the CDR3: TGTGCCAGCAGCGTAGACTCCGGGAGGTGGCTTGCTGGAAACACCATATATTTT. Translated, it gives CASSVDSGRWLAGNTIYF.

This sequence joins TRBV29-1 and TRBJ2-7; tentative D call: TRBD2 (5 bases). V lost 7 bases and J 6 bases, leaving 10 bases between the germline ends. The germline V gene encodes CDR1 SQVTM and CDR2 ANQGSEA. This CDR3 has 10 residues. This CDR3 reads CSATRGEQYF. The CDR3 coding sequence is TGCAGCGCCACCCGGGGCGAGCAGTACTTC.

This sequence joins TRBV18 and TRBJ1-6; 10 bases map to TRBD1. The germline gives CDR1 KGHSH, CDR2 LQKENI. V shed 4 bases, J shed 7 bases, and the junction held 4 bases outside the gene matches. This CDR3 contains 15 residues. This CDR3 is CASSQRDRGNSPLHF. CDR3 in DNA: TGTGCCAGCTCACAACGGGACAGGGGCAATTCACCCCTCCACTTT.

The genes are TRBV9 and TRBJ1-1, with D possibly matching TRBD1 (6 bases). Trimming stripped 0 bases from V and 4 bases from J, with 13 bases between. The CDR3 is made up of 15 amino acids. Germline values: CDR1 SGDLS, CDR2 YYNGEE. The CDR3 nucleotides read TGTGCCAGCAGCGTAGCGGGGGGCTGGGTCACTGAAGCTTTCTTT. It codes for CASSVAGGWVTEAFF.

The rearrangement uses TRBV11-1 and TRBJ1-3; D is undetermined. V shed 6 bases and J shed 4 bases, with 10 bases lying between them. Per germline, CDR1 SGHAT and CDR2 FQDESV (reference sequence). CDR3 length: 13 residues. CDR3 sequence: CASRSTGGNTIYF. The DNA for the CDR3 is TGTGCCAGCAGATCGACGGGAGGAAACACCATATATTTT.

The chain couples TRBV18 to TRBJ2-1; D perhaps matches TRBD1 (6 bases). Germline CDR1 KGHSH, CDR2 LQKENI. This CDR3 is 14 amino acids long. The germline V and J ends were trimmed by 2 bases and 5 bases, with 10 bases remaining between them. The chain's CDR3 is CASSPYRADNEQFF. CDR3 in DNA: TGTGCCAGCTCACCATACAGGGCTGACAATGAGCAGTTCTTC.

The chain uses TRBV2 and TRBJ1-2; D not certain. The CDR3 loop spans 15 amino acids. Germline assignment: CDR1 SNHLY and CDR2 FYNNEI. V gave up 5 bases and J gave up 0 bases, with 13 bases separating them. The CDR3 loop is CASSPQRQANYGYTF. The CDR3 DNA sequence: TGTGCCAGCAGTCCTCAGCGTCAAGCTAACTATGGCTACACCTTC. The complete variable domain, with remaining parts taken from reference TRBV2 and TRBJ1-2, reads EPEVTQTPSHQVTQMGQEVILRCVPISNHLYFYWYRQILGQKVEFLVSFYNNEISEKSEIFDDQFSVERPDGSNFTLKIRSTKLEDSAMYFCASSPQRQANYGYTFGSGTRLTVV.

The V call is TRBV19, the J call TRBJ1-2, with D possibly matching TRBD1 (5 bases). V gave up 3 bases and J gave up 8 bases, with 16 bases separating them. Looked up from germline, CDR1 is LNHDA and CDR2 is SQIVND (reference sequence). The CDR3 spans 14 residues. This CDR3 is CASSMSGGSRGYTF. CDR3 sequence (DNA): TGTGCCAGTAGTATGTCCGGGGGTAGTCGAGGCTACACCTTC. The variable domain in full, completed from reference TRBV19 and TRBJ1-2, reads DGGITQSPKYLFRKEGQNVTLSCEQNLNHDAMYWYRQDPGQGLRLIYYSQIVNDFQKGDIAEGYSVSREKKESFPLTVTSAQKNPTAFYLCASSMSGGSRGYTFGSGTRLTVV.

The chain combines TRBV23-1 with TRBJ1-5; D uncertain. TRBV23-1 is an ORF for which the function is uncertain. The CDR3 has 16 residues. Trimming removed 6 bases at V and 2 bases at J, with 17 bases between. CDR3 DNA: TGCGCCAGCAGCCCCCTAGGGAGGGTGGGCAATCAGCCCCAGCATTTT. It codes for CASSPLGRVGNQPQHF.

This chain links TRBV29-1 with TRBJ2-6; no reliable D call. The CDR3 has 13 residues. Germline CDR1 and CDR2: SQVTM and ANQGSEA. V gave up 4 bases and J gave up 3 bases, with 7 bases separating them. CDR3 in DNA: TGCAGCGTTGCTGCGAGTGGGGCCAACGTCCTGACTTTC. Protein product: CSVAASGANVLTF.

This clone was found many times. The chain has TRBV24-1 and TRBJ2-1; D perhaps matches TRBD2 (6 bases). Germline loops: CDR1 KGHDR, CDR2 SFDVKD. The length of the CDR3 is 14 residues. V dropped 5 bases and J dropped 2 bases, with 9 bases sitting between them. The CDR3 protein is CATSGGDAYNEQFF. CDR3 DNA sequence: TGTGCCACCAGTGGGGGGGACGCCTACAATGAGCAGTTCTTC.

The J gene is TRBJ2-1, the V gene TRBV5-4; D gene unclear. This CDR3 comprises 11 residues. Trimming stripped 4 bases from V and 7 bases from J, with 6 bases between. The germline V gene has CDR1 SGHNT and CDR2 YYREEE (reference sequence). CDR3 in amino acids: CASSQQNEQFF. CDR3 sequence (DNA): TGTGCCAGCAGCCAACAAAATGAGCAGTTCTTC.

The gene calls are TRBV9 and TRBJ2-7; 11 positions agree with TRBD1. The CDR3 runs to 16 residues. With 4 bases clipped from V and 3 bases from J, the junction kept 9 bases outside the gene matches. Germline V lookup: CDR1 SGDLS, CDR2 YYNGEE. The CDR3 nucleotides are TGTGCCAGCAGCCTGACTGGACAGGGGGCGGGCTACGAGCAGTACTTC. Translated, it gives CASSLTGQGAGYEQYF.

The chain combines TRBV12-5 with TRBJ1-4, with 7 nucleotides matching TRBD1. Per the germline V gene, CDR1 is LGHNT and CDR2 is FRNRAP. The CDR3 length is 13 residues. After removal of 9 bases from V and 4 bases from J, the junction contained 5 bases not matched to a gene. Here the CDR3 reads CASGTVINEKLFF. The CDR3 region has the DNA TGTGCTAGCGGGACAGTGATTAATGAAAAACTGTTTTTT.

The rearrangement uses TRBV7-9 and TRBJ2-7; 8 bases align to TRBD1. This CDR3 spans 13 amino acids. The V and J ends lost 6 bases and 3 bases, in that order; junction bases with no gene match: 4. Germline V gene lookup returns CDR1 SEHNR and CDR2 FQNEAQ (reference sequence). The CDR3 coding sequence is TGTGCCAGCAGTCGCGGACAGGGCTACGAGCAGTACTTC. This translates into CASSRGQGYEQYF.

The chain is built from TRBV6-5 and TRBJ1-5; 7 nucleotides agree with TRBD1. CDR1 and CDR2 from the germline V gene are MNHEY and SVGAGI. The CDR3 spans 13 residues. Trimming took 6 bases from V and 6 from J; bases not matched to a gene: 5. The CDR3 protein is CASSPTGIQPQHF. The CDR3 bases are TGTGCCAGCAGCCCGACAGGGATTCAGCCCCAGCATTTT.

The sample holds a few counts of this clone. This chain uses TRBV7-2 with TRBJ2-5, with D maybe TRBD2 (6 bases). V was shortened by 3 bases and J by 7 bases, with 15 bases between the two germline ends. This CDR3 has 14 residues. Germline V gene sequence: CDR1 SGHTA, CDR2 FQGNSA. CDR3 in amino acids: CASSFGTGAGTQYF. The CDR3 DNA sequence: TGTGCCAGCAGCTTCGGGACGGGAGCGGGGACCCAGTACTTC.

The chain uses TRBV10-1 and TRBJ2-5; 12 bases agree with TRBD1. In germline, CDR1 is WNHNN, CDR2 SYGVQD (reference sequence). This CDR3 spans 14 amino acids. Trimming at V came to 10 bases and at J to 5 bases, leaving 8 bases not matched to a gene. DNA for the CDR3: TGCGCCAACTGGGACAGGGGGCCAGGGGAGACCCAGTACTTC. Translation gives CANWDRGPGETQYF.

The count of this clone is one. The chain couples TRBV5-6 to TRBJ1-2; no definite D call. This CDR3 has 14 residues. From germline, CDR1 is SGHDT and CDR2 YYEEEE. V shed 4 bases and J shed 2 bases, with 12 bases lying between them. Written as DNA, the CDR3 is TGTGCCAGCAGCCCGTCGTATAGCAACTATGGCTACACCTTC. Translated: CASSPSYSNYGYTF. Looking up the rest from reference TRBV5-6 and TRBJ1-2 gives the full variable domain: DAGVTQSPTHLIKTRGQQVTLRCSPKSGHDTVSWYQQALGQGPQFIFQYYEEEERQRGNFPDRFSGHQFPNYSSELNVNALLLGDSALYLCASSPSYSNYGYTFGSGTRLTVV.

This chain links TRBV19 with TRBJ1-2; 9 nucleotides agree with TRBD1. CDR3 length equals 13 residues. V lost 5 bases to trimming and J lost 10 bases; unmatched junction nucleotides: 8. The V gene's germline CDR1 is LNHDA and CDR2 SQIVND (reference sequence). The CDR3 nucleotides are TGTGCCAGTAGTCCGGGACAGGGCTCCTTCTACACCTTC. Protein product: CASSPGQGSFYTF.

CDR3 DNA: TGTGCCAGCAGCTTAAGAGTACGAGAGACCCAGTACTTC. Translation: CASSLRVRETQYF. The chain couples TRBV7-9 to TRBJ2-5, with D uncertain. The CDR3 has 13 residues. V was trimmed by 2 bases and J by 4 bases, leaving 8 bases between them. Germline values: CDR1 SEHNR, CDR2 FQNEAQ (reference sequence).

As to this clone: The junction and the germline gene differ at one end; a read error may be behind it. This chain connects TRBV24-1 to TRBJ1-4; no clear D gene. CDR1 is KGHDR and CDR2 is SFDVKD in the germline V gene. The CDR3 covers 12 residues. The CDR3 DNA reads as TGTGCCACCAGTGATTTGCCGGGGAGTTCGGGTTTT. Protein: CATSDLPGSSGF.

This chain connects TRBV11-3 to TRBJ2-3, with 13 bases aligning to TRBD2. Losses at the gene ends were 7 bases for V and 1 base for J; bases not matched to a gene: 8. Germline values: CDR1 SGHNT, CDR2 YENEEA. There are 17 residues in the CDR3. In DNA, the CDR3 is TGTGCCAGCACCAGGGGTACTAGCGGGGGGGGCACAGATACGCAGTATTTT. It encodes CASTRGTSGGGTDTQYF.